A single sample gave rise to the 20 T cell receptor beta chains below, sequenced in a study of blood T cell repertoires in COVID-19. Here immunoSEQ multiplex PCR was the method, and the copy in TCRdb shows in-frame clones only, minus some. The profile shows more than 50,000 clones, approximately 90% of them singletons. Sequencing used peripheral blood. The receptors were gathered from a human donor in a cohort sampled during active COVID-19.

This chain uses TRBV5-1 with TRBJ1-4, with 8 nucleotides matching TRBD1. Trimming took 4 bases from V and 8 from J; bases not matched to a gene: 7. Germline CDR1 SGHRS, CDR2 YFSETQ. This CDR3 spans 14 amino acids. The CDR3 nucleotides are TGCGCCAGCAGCGCAGGGGGCCGAGTCGAAAAACTGTTTTTT. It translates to CASSAGGRVEKLFF. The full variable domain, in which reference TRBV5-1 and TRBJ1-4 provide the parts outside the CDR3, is KAGVTQTPRYLIKTRGQQVTLSCSPISGHRSVSWYQQTPGQGLQFLFEYFSETQRNKGNFPGRFSGRQFSNSRSEMNVSTLELGDSALYLCASSAGGRVEKLFFGSGTQLSVL.

The CDR3 spells CASSYNREVNTIYF. Here the CDR3 DNA reads TGTGCCAGCAGTTACAACAGGGAAGTGAACACCATATATTTT. The rearrangement links TRBV6-5 to TRBJ1-3, with D tentatively TRBD1 (6 bases). Trimming took 2 bases from V and 7 from J, leaving 12 bases between them. The CDR3 is made up of 14 amino acids. CDR1 and CDR2 from the germline V gene are MNHEY and SVGAGI.

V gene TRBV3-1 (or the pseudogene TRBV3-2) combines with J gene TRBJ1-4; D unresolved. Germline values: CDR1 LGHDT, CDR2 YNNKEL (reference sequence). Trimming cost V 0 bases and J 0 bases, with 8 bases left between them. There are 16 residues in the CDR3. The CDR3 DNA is TGTGCCAGCAGCCAAGACGGACTTTCAACTAATGAAAAACTGTTTTTT. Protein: CASSQDGLSTNEKLFF.

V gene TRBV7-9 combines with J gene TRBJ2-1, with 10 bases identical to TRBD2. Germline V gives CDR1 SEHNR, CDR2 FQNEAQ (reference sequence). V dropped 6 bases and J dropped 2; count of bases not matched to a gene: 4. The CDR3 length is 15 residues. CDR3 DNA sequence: TGTGCCAGCAGTCGAACTAGCGGGGCCTACAATGAGCAGTTCTTC. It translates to CASSRTSGAYNEQFF.

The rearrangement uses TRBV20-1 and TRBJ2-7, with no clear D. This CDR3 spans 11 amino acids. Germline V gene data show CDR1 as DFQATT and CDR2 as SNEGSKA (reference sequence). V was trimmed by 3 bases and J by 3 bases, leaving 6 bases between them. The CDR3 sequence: CSASQNYEQYF. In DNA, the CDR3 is TGCAGTGCTAGCCAAAACTACGAGCAGTACTTC.

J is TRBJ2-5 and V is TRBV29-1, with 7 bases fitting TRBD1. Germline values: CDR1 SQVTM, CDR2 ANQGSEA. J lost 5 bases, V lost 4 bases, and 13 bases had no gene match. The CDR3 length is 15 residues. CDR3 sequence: CSVGPRDSPGETQYF. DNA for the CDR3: TGCAGCGTTGGGCCCCGGGACAGCCCCGGGGAGACCCAGTACTTC.

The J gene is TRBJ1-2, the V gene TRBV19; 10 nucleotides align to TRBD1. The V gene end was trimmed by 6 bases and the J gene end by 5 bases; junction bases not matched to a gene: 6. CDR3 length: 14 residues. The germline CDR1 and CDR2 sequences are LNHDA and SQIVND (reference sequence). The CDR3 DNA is TGTGCCAGTAGCGACAGGGGGCGGAATTATGGCTACACCTTC. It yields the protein CASSDRGRNYGYTF.

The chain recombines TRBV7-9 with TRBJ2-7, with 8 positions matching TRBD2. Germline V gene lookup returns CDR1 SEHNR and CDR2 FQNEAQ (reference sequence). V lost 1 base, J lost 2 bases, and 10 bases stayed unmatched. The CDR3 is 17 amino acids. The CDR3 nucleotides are TGTGCCAGCAGCTTAGGGGGAGGGACTAGAGGTACCTACGAGCAGTACTTC. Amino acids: CASSLGGGTRGTYEQYF.

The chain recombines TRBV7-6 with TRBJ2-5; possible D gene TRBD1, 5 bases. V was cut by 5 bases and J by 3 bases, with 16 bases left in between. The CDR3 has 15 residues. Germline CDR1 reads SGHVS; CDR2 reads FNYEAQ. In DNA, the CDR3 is TGTGCCAGCAGCAAAACGGTGGGGCAGGAAGAGACCCAGTACTTC. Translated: CASSKTVGQEETQYF.

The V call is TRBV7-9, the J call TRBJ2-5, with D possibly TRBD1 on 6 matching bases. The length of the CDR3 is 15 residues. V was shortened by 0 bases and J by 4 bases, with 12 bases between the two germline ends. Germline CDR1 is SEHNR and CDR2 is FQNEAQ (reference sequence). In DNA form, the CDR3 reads TGTGCCAGCAGCTTAGCGACAGGCCAACTAGAGACCCAGTACTTC. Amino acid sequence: CASSLATGQLETQYF.

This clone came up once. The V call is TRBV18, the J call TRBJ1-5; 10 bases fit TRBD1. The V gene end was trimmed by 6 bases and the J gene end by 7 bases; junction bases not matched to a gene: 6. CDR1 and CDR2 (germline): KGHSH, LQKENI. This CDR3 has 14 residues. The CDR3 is CASSPGQGSQPQHF. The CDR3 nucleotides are TGTGCCAGCTCCCCGGGACAGGGGTCACAGCCCCAGCATTTT.

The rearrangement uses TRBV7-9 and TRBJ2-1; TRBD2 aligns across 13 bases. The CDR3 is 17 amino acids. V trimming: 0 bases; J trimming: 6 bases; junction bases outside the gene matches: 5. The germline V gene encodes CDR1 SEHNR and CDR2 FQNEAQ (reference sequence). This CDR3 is CASSLALGLAGANEQFF. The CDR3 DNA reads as TGTGCCAGCAGCTTAGCCCTTGGACTAGCGGGAGCCAATGAGCAGTTCTTC.

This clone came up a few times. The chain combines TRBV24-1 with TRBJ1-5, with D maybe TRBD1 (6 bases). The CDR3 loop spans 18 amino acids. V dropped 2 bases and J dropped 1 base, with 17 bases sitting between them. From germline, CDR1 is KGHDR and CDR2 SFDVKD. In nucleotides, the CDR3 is TGTGCCACCAGTGATTGCGACAGGCCCTCTGGGAGCAATCAGCCCCAGCATTTT. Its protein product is CATSDCDRPSGSNQPQHF.

The chain's CDR3 is CSASKGADYGYTF. The CDR3 DNA sequence: TGCAGTGCTAGTAAGGGGGCGGACTATGGCTACACCTTC. The rearrangement joins TRBV20-1 to TRBJ1-2, with 7 bases identical to TRBD1. V shed 3 bases and J 3 bases; nucleotides not matched to a gene: 4. CDR1 is DFQATT and CDR2 is SNEGSKA in the germline V gene (reference sequence). There are 13 residues in the CDR3.

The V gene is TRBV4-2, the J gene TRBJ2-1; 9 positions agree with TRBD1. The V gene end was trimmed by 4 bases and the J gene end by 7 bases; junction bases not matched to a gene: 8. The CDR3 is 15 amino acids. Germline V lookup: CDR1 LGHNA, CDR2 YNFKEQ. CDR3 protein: CASSRGGTGWNEQFF. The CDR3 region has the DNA TGTGCCAGCAGCCGAGGGGGGACAGGGTGGAATGAGCAGTTCTTC.

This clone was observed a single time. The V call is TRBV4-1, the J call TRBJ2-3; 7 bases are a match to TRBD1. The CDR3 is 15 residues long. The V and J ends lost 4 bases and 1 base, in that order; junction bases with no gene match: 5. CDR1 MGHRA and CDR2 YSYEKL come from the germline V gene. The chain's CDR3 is CASSPPGQGTDTQYF. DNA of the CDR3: TGCGCCAGCAGCCCCCCCGGACAGGGCACAGATACGCAGTATTTT.

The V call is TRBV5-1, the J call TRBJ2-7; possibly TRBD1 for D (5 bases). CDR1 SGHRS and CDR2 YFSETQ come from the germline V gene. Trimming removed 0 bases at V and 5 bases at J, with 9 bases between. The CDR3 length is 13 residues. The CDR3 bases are TGCGCCAGCAGCTTGGCGGACACCCACGAGCAGTACTTC. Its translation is CASSLADTHEQYF.

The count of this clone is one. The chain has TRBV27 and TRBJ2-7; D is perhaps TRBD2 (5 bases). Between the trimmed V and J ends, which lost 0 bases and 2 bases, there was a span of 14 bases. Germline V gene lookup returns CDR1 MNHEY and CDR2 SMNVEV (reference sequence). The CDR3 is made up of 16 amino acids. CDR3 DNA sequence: TGTGCCAGCAGTTTATCTGGGAGTGGGATGCCCTACGAGCAGTACTTC. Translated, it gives CASSLSGSGMPYEQYF.

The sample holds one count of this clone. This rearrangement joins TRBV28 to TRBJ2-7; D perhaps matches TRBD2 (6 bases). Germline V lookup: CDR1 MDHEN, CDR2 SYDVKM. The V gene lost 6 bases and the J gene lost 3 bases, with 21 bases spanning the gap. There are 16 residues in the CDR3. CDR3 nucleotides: TGTGCCAGCAGCTCACCCTCGGCGGGACTTTTCTACGAGCAGTACTTC. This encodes CASSSPSAGLFYEQYF.

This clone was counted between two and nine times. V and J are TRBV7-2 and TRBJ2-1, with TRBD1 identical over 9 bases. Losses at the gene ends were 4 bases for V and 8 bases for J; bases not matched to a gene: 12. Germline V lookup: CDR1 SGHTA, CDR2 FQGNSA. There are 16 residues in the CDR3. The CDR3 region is CASSSPGQGMVDEQFF. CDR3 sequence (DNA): TGTGCCAGCAGCTCCCCAGGACAGGGGATGGTTGATGAGCAGTTCTTC.